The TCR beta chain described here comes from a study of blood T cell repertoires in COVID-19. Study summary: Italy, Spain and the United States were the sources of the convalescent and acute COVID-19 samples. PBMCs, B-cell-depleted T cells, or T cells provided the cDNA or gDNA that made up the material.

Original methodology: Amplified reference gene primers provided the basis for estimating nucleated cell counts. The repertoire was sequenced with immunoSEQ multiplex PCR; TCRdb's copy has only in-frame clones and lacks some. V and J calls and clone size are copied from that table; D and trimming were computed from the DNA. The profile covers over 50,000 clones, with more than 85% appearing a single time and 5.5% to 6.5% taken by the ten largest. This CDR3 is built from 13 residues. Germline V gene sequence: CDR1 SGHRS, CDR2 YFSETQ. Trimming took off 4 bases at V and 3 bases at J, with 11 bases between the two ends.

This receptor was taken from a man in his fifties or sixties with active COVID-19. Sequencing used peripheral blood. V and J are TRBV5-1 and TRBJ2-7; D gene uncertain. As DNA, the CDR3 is TGCGCCAGCAGCCGAGCGCCCGACTACGAGCAGTACTTC. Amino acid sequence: CASSRAPDYEQYF.